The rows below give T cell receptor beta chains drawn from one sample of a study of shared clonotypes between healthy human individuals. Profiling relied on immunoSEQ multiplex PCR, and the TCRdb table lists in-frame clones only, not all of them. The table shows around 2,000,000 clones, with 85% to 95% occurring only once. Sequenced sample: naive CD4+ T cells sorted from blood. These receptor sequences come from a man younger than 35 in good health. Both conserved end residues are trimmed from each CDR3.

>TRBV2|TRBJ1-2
ASSVQAGYT
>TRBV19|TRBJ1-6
ASRPRGVDSPLH
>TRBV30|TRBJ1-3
AWSAPGAASGNTIY
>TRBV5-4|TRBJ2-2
ASSLPTGELF
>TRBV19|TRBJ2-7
ASSISSGQGYEQY
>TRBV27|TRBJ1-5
ASSLGSGGQPQH
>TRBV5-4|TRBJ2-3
ASSPGQGLSGTDTQY
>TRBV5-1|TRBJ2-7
AFCTSYEQY
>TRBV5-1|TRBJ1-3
ASSRGQASSGNTIY
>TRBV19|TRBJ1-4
ASSTMTGENEKLF
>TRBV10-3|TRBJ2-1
AISELQGVDEQF
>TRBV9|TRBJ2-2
ASSAGQQANTGELF
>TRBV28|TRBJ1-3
ASSLFTSAIY
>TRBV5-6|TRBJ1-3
ASTIGTESSGNTIY
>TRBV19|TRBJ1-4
ASSRPGGIEKLF
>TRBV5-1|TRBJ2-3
ASSLRGVRDTQY
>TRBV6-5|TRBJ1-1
ASRQNRGNTEAF
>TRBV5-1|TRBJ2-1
ASSLRQGYNEQF